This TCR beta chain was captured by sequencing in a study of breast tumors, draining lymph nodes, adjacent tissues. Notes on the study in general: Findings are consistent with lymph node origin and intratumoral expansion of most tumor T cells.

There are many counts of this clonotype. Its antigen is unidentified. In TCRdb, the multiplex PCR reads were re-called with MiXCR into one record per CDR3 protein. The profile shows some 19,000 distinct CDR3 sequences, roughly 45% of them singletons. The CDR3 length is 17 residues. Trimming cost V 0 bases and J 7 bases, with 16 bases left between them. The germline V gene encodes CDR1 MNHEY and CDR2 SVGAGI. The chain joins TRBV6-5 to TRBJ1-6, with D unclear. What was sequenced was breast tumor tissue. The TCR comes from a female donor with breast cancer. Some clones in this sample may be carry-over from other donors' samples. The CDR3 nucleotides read TGTGCCAGCAGTTACTCCCAGCCCGGGATGGGGAATTCACCCCTCCACTTT. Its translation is CASSYSQPGMGNSPLHF.